These T cell receptor beta chains were read from a single sample in a study of blood T cell repertoires in COVID-19. Libraries were prepared by immunoSEQ multiplex PCR; TCRdb keeps only in-frame clonotypes and omits some of them. The sample contains tens of thousands of clones, roughly 85% of which appear only once. The sample consisted of peripheral blood. These receptors were obtained from a man older than 75 with acute or convalescent COVID-19. CDR3s include the opening cysteine and the closing phenylalanine or tryptophan. The D gene is left open where the match is weak. A row's size may be missing; if present it is once, few, many or a size class.

D gene,J gene,clone size,V gene,CDR3 length,CDR3 protein,CDR3 DNA
.,TRBJ1-4,.,TRBV6-5,15,CASSYSGAANEKLFF,TGTGCCAGCAGTTACTCGGGGGCGGCTAATGAAAAACTGTTTTTT
TRBD1,TRBJ2-7,many,TRBV5-4,14,CASSLQGVSYEQYF,TGTGCCAGCAGCTTGCAGGGGGTCTCCTACGAGCAGTACTTC
.,TRBJ2-2,.,TRBV9,19,CASSTPPDLLVETDGELFF,TGTGCCAGCAGCACCCCCCCTGACCTATTAGTTGAGACTGACGGGGAGCTGTTTTTT
.,TRBJ1-2,.,TRBV6-5,14,CASSYSNRGGGYTF,TGTGCCAGCAGTTACTCGAATAGGGGTGGCGGCTACACCTTC
.,TRBJ1-3,.,TRBV2,15,CASIQGLNSGNTIYF,TGTGCCAGCATTCAGGGACTGAACTCTGGAAACACCATATATTTT
.,TRBJ2-2,.,TRBV11-2,13,CASRLAFTGELFF,TGTGCCAGCAGGCTAGCGTTCACCGGGGAGCTGTTTTTT
TRBD2,TRBJ2-7,.,TRBV27,16,CASSPGLAGFSYEQYF,TGTGCCAGCAGTCCGGGACTAGCGGGATTCTCCTACGAGCAGTACTTC
.,TRBJ2-1,.,TRBV6-4,13,CASSAKHYNEQFF,TGTGCCAGCAGTGCTAAGCACTACAATGAGCAGTTCTTC
TRBD1,TRBJ2-1,.,TRBV20-1,15,CSASDRDRGYNEQFF,TGCAGTGCTAGTGACCGGGACAGGGGATACAATGAGCAGTTCTTC
.,TRBJ2-2,.,TRBV10-3,14,CAISERRETGELFF,TGTGCCATCAGTGAGCGGCGGGAAACCGGGGAGCTGTTTTTT
.,TRBJ2-7,few,TRBV9,12,CASSAGLREQYF,TGTGCCAGCAGCGCAGGACTGAGGGAGCAGTACTTC
TRBD1,TRBJ2-1,.,TRBV24-1,17,CATSDAGTGGLYNEQFF,TGTGCCACCAGTGACGCCGGGACAGGGGGGCTTTACAATGAGCAGTTCTTC
.,TRBJ1-3,few,TRBV19,16,CASSIPMPGFGNTIYF,TGTGCCAGTAGTATCCCGATGCCAGGGTTTGGAAACACCATATATTTT
TRBD1,TRBJ1-6,.,TRBV27,16,CASSLLTGRGNSPLHF,TGTGCCAGCAGTTTATTGACAGGGCGAGGTAATTCACCCCTCCACTTT
TRBD1,TRBJ1-4,few,TRBV27,15,CASRAEGQFNEKLFF,TGTGCCAGCCGTGCCGAGGGACAGTTTAATGAAAAACTGTTTTTT
TRBD1,TRBJ2-2,.,TRBV6-4,14,CASSQNRGYGELFF,TGTGCCAGCAGTCAAAACAGGGGATACGGGGAGCTGTTTTTT
TRBD2,TRBJ2-7,.,TRBV6-5,15,CASSYGASGSYEQYF,TGTGCCAGCAGTTACGGTGCTAGCGGGAGCTACGAGCAGTACTTC